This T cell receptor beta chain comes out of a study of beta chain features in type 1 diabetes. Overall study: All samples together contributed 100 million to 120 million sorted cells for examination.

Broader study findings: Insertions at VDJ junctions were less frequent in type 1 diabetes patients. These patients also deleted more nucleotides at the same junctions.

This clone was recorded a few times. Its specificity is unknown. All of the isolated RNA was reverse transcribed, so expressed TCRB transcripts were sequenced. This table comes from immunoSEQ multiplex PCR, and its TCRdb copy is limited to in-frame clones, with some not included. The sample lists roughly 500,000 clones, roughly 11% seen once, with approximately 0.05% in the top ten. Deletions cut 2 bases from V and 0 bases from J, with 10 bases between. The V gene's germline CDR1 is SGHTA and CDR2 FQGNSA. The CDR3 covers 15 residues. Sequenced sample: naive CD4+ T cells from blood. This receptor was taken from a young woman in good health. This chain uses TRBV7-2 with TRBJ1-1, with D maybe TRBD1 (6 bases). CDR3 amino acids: CASSLTGQMNTEAFF. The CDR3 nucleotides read TGTGCCAGCAGCTTAACAGGACAGATGAACACTGAAGCTTTCTTT.